This TCR beta chain was documented in a study of T cells after yellow fever vaccination. MiXCR, applied by TCRdb to the 5' RACE reads, yields one record per CDR3 protein. The sample lists tens of thousands of distinct CDR3 sequences; about 7.7% were seen once. The sequence was collected from a man aged 30 to 39 who received the YFV17D yellow fever vaccine. Material: CD8+ T cells sorted from PBMCs, obtained on the day of the yellow fever booster vaccination.

CDR3 DNA: TGTGCCAGCAGCCCACTCCACGAGCAGTACTTC. This encodes CASSPLHEQYF. The chain is built from TRBV7-9 and TRBJ2-7, with unresolved D. The CDR3 is made up of 11 amino acids. Germline lookup yields CDR1 SEHNR and CDR2 FQNEAQ (reference sequence). Deletions cut 5 bases from V and 5 bases from J, with 7 bases between.